This TCR beta chain was captured in a study of blood T cell repertoires in COVID-19. Libraries were prepared by immunoSEQ multiplex PCR; TCRdb keeps only in-frame clonotypes and omits some of them. The sample has approximately 230,000 clones, over 80% seen once. This clone appeared a few times. V was clipped by 0 bases and J by 7 bases; unmatched bases: 8. This CDR3 comprises 16 residues. Germline lookup yields CDR1 LNHDA and CDR2 SQIVND (reference sequence). Material for sequencing was PBMCs or T cells enriched from blood (not recorded which). The chain couples TRBV19 to TRBJ1-1; 10 bases fit TRBD1. This clonotype was obtained from a woman aged 18 to 35 who had recovered from COVID-19. The CDR3 loop reads CASSIERTGGRNEAFF. The DNA of the CDR3 is TGTGCCAGTAGTATAGAAAGGACAGGGGGTAGAAATGAAGCTTTCTTT. The variable domain in full, with the rest retrieved from reference TRBV19 and TRBJ1-1, is DGGITQSPKYLFRKEGQNVTLSCEQNLNHDAMYWYRQDPGQGLRLIYYSQIVNDFQKGDIAEGYSVSREKKESFPLTVTSAQKNPTAFYLCASSIERTGGRNEAFFGQGTRLTVV.